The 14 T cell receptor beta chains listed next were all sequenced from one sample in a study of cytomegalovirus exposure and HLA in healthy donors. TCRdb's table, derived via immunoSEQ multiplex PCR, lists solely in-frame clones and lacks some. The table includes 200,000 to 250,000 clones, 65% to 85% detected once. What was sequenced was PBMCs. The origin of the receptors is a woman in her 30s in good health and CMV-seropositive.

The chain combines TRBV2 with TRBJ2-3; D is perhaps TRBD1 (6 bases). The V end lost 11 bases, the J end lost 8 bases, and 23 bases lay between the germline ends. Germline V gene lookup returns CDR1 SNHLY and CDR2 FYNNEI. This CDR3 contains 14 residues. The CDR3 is CARRNQGRWGTQYF. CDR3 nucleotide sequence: TGTGCCCGCCGTAATCAGGGGCGGTGGGGTACGCAGTATTTT.

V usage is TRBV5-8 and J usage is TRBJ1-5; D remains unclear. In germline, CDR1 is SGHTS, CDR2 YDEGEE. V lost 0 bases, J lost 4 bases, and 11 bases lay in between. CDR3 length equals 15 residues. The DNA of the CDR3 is TGTGCCAGCAGCTTGGTGGGGAACCTTAATCAGCCCCAGCATTTT. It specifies CASSLVGNLNQPQHF. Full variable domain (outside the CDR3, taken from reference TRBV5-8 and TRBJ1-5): EAGVTQSPTHLIKTRGQQATLRCSPISGHTSVYWYQQALGLGLQFLLWYDEGEERNRGNFPPRFSGRQFPNYSSELNVNALELEDSALYLCASSLVGNLNQPQHFGDGTRLSIL.

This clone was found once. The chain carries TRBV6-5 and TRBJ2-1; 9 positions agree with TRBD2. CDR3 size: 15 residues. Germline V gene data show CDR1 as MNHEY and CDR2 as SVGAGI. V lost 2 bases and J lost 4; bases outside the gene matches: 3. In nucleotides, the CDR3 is TGTGCCAGCAGTTACCGACTAGCGGAATACAATGAGCAGTTCTTC. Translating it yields CASSYRLAEYNEQFF.

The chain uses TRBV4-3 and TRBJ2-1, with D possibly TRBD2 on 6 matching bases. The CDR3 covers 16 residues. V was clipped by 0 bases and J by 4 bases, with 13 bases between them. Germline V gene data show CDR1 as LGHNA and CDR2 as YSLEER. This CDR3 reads CASSQDFLANYNEQFF. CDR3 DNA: TGCGCCAGCAGCCAAGATTTCCTAGCGAATTACAATGAGCAGTTCTTC.

This CDR3 is CASRGAGGGETQYF. CDR3 bases: TGTGCCAGCAGAGGGGCGGGAGGGGGAGAGACCCAGTACTTC. The genes are TRBV6-5 and TRBJ2-5; the match to TRBD2 covers 9 bases. Per the germline V gene, CDR1 is MNHEY and CDR2 is SVGAGI. Trimming removed 6 bases from V and 4 bases from J; junction bases left unmatched: 6. This CDR3 has 14 amino acids.

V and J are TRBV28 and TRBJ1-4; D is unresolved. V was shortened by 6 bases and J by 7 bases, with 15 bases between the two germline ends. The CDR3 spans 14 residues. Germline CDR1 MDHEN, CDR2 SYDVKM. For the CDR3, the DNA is TGTGCCAGCAGCCAGGCCGGGTTCCCTGAAAAACTGTTTTTT. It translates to CASSQAGFPEKLFF.

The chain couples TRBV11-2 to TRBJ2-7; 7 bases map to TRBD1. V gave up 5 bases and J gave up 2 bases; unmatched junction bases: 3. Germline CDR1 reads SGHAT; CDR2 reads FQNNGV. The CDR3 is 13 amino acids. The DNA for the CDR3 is TGTGCCAGCAGCGTCGGGACAGCCTACGAGCAGTACTTC. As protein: CASSVGTAYEQYF.

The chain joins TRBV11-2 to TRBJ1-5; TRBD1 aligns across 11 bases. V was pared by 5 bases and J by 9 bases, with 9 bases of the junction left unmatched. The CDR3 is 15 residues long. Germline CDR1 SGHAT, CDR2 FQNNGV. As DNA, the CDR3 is TGTGCCAGCAGCCCGGGGACAGGGGGAGGTTGGCCCCAGCATTTT. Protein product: CASSPGTGGGWPQHF.

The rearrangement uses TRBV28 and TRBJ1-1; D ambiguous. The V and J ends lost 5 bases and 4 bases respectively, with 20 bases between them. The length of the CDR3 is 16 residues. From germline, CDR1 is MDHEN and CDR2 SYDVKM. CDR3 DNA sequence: TGTGCCAGCAGTCCGTTTACGGGGAGGTGGGGCACTGAAGCTTTCTTT. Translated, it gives CASSPFTGRWGTEAFF. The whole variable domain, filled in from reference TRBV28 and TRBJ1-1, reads DVKVTQSSRYLVKRTGEKVFLECVQDMDHENMFWYRQDPGLGLRLIYFSYDVKMKEKGDIPEGYSVSREKKERFSLILESASTNQTSMYLCASSPFTGRWGTEAFFGQGTRLTVV.

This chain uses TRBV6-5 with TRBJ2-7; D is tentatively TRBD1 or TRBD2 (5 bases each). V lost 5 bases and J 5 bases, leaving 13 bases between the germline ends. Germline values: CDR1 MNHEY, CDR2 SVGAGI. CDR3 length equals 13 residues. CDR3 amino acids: CASSMGPGDEQYF. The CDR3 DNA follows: TGTGCCAGCAGTATGGGACCGGGCGACGAGCAGTACTTC.

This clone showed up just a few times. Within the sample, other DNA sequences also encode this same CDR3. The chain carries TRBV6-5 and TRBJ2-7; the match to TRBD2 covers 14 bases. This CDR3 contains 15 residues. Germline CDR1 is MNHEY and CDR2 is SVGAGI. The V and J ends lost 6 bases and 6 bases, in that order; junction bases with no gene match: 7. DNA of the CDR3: TGTGCCAGCAGCCCGGGACTAGCGGGAGTAGGCGAGCAGTACTTC. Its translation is CASSPGLAGVGEQYF.

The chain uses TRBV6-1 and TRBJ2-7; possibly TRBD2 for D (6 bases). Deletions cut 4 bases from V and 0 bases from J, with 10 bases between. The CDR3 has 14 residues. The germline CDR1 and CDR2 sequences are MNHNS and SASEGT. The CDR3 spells CASSGWTTSYEQYF. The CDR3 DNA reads TGTGCCAGCAGTGGGTGGACTACCTCCTACGAGCAGTACTTC.

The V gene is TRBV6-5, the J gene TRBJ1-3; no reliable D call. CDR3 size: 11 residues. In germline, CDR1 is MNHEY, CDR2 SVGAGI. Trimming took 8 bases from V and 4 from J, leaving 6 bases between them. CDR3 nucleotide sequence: TGTGCCAGCGAATCAGGAAACACCATATATTTT. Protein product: CASESGNTIYF.

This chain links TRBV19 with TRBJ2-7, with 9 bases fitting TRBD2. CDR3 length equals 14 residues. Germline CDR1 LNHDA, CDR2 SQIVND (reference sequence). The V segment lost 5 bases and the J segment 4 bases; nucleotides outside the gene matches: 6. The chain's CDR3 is CASSQIAGVYEQYF. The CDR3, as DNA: TGTGCCAGTAGTCAGATAGCGGGAGTGTACGAGCAGTACTTC.